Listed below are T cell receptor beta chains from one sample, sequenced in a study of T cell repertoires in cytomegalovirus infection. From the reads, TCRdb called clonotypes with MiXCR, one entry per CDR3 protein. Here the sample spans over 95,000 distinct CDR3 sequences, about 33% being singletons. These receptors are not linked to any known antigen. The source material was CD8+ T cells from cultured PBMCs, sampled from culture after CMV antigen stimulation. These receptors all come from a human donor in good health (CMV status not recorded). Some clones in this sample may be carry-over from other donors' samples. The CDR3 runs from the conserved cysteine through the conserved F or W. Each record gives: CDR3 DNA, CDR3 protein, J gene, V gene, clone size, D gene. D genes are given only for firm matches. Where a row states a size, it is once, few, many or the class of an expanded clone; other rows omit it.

TGTGCCAGCAGCTTGGGGAGTACAGGGGTCTCCTACAATGAGCAGTTCTTC | CASSLGSTGVSYNEQFF | TRBJ2-1 | TRBV5-6 | few | TRBD1
TGTGCCAGCAGCTCCGAGCTTGGGGACGAGCAGTACTTC | CASSSELGDEQYF | TRBJ2-7 | TRBV7-3 | - | -
TGTGCCAGCAGTGATGTCATTGACTCCAATCAGCCCCAGCATTTT | CASSDVIDSNQPQHF | TRBJ1-5 | TRBV6-1 | - | -
TGTGCCAGCAGCTTAGCTGGGACACCGATCACCGGGGAGCTGTTTTTT | CASSLAGTPITGELFF | TRBJ2-2 | TRBV11-2 | - | -
TGTGCCAGCAGTGCCGACAGGGTCCGAGAGACCCAGTACTTC | CASSADRVRETQYF | TRBJ2-5 | TRBV6-1 | few | TRBD1
TGCAGCGTTGGACAGGGGCCTTTGACTGAAGCTTTCTTT | CSVGQGPLTEAFF | TRBJ1-1 | TRBV29-1 | - | TRBD1
TGTGCCGGCAGTCTGGGGGGGGGCCTAAATCAGCCCCAGCATTTT | CAGSLGGGLNQPQHF | TRBJ1-5 | TRBV28 | - | -
TGTGCCAGCAGTGAAATAGCAGGGGGCTCGGCCGAGCAGTACTTC | CASSEIAGGSAEQYF | TRBJ2-7 | TRBV2 | few | TRBD1
TGTGCCAGCAGCTTGGTTGGGTCGGGCGAGCAGTACTTC | CASSLVGSGEQYF | TRBJ2-7 | TRBV5-6 | many | -
TGTGCCAGCAGTTGGCAGGGTGGGTCAGATACGCAGTATTTT | CASSWQGGSDTQYF | TRBJ2-3 | TRBV6-5 | few | -
TGTGCCAGCAGTTCCAGGGCGTTGGGCACTGAAGCTTTCTTT | CASSSRALGTEAFF | TRBJ1-1 | TRBV27 | - | -
TGTGCCAGCTCTTTAAACAGGGCCCGTAGCAATCAGCCCCAGCATTTT | CASSLNRARSNQPQHF | TRBJ1-5 | TRBV6-2/TRBV6-3 | few | -
TGTGCCAGCAGCTTACCCCGGGGGGGCGGTGATAATGAGCAGTTCTTC | CASSLPRGGGDNEQFF | TRBJ2-1 | TRBV7-9 | few | TRBD2
TGTGCCAGCAGCTTTGGGACAGGGGCCGGCGGCTACACCTTC | CASSFGTGAGGYTF | TRBJ1-2 | TRBV5-6 | - | TRBD1
TGTGCCAGCATTGGGGTCTCGGGACAGGGATACGAGCAGTACTTC | CASIGVSGQGYEQYF | TRBJ2-7 | TRBV27 | - | TRBD1
TGTGCCAGCAGCAAACGTCCCGGGGAGGGAAACACCATATATTTT | CASSKRPGEGNTIYF | TRBJ1-3 | TRBV11-2 | few | -
TGTGCCAGCAGCCAAGGCCCCCACCGGGACAGGGACGAAAAACTGTTTTTT | CASSQGPHRDRDEKLFF | TRBJ1-4 | TRBV4-2 | few | TRBD1
TGTGCCAGCAGTGAAGCGTCGGACACTGAAGCTTTCTTT | CASSEASDTEAFF | TRBJ1-1 | TRBV6-1 | many | -
TGTGCCAGCAGGCCCCTTGGGACAGGACTATACGAGCAGTACTTC | CASRPLGTGLYEQYF | TRBJ2-7 | TRBV7-9 | - | TRBD1
TGCAGTGCTAGAGATCCGAACTCGAACACCGGGGAGCTGTTTTTT | CSARDPNSNTGELFF | TRBJ2-2 | TRBV20-1 | - | -
TGTGCCAGCACCCCTCCCGGGGTTGCTGAAGCTTTCTTT | CASTPPGVAEAFF | TRBJ1-1 | TRBV7-2 | - | -
TGCGCCAGCAGCTTGGTGTCCGGGGGCAATGAGCAGTTCTTC | CASSLVSGGNEQFF | TRBJ2-1 | TRBV5-1 | - | -
TGTGCCAGCAGTTGCTCAACGGGACTAGCGGCAAGCTCCTACGAGCAGTACTTC | CASSCSTGLAASSYEQYF | TRBJ2-7 | TRBV6-2/TRBV6-3 | - | TRBD2
TGTGCCAGCAGTTACTCGAGCAGGGTCGAAGCTTTCTTT | CASSYSSRVEAFF | TRBJ1-1 | TRBV6-2/TRBV6-3 | - | -
TGTGCCAGCAGTTACTCGGGGCTAGCGGGGGGGCCGGTCACCGGGGAGCTGTTTTTT | CASSYSGLAGGPVTGELFF | TRBJ2-2 | TRBV6-5 | - | TRBD2
TGTGCCAGCAGCCAAGATCTAGCGGGGGGACTCACCGGGGAGCTGTTTTTT | CASSQDLAGGLTGELFF | TRBJ2-2 | TRBV3-1 | - | TRBD2
TGTGTCAGCAGCCCTCCTACAGGCATCCCTGAAGCTTTCTTT | CVSSPPTGIPEAFF | TRBJ1-1 | TRBV5-6 | - | -
TGCAGTGCTAGCCCGACTACAGGGGACCTCGTCTTGTCCCAGCATTTT | CSASPTTGDLVLSQHF | TRBJ1-5 | TRBV20-1 | - | TRBD1
TGTGCCAGCAGCTCCCTGTTGGGACAGCCGAACACTGAAGCTTTCTTT | CASSSLLGQPNTEAFF | TRBJ1-1 | TRBV7-6 | - | TRBD1
TGTGCCATCAGTGAAAAAGGGACAACGTACGATGAGCAGTTCTTC | CAISEKGTTYDEQFF | TRBJ2-1 | TRBV10-3 | few | -